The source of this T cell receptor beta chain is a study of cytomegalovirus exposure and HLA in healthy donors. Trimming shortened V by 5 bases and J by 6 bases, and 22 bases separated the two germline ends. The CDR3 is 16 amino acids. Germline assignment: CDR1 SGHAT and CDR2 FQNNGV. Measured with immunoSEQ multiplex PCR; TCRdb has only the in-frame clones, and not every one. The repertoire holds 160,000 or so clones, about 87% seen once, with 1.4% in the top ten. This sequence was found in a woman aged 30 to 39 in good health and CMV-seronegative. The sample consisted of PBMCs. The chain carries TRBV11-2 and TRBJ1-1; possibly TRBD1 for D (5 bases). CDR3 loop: CASSPLGQGRTAEAFF. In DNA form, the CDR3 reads TGTGCCAGCAGCCCCCTTGGGCAGGGTCGGACGGCTGAAGCTTTCTTT.